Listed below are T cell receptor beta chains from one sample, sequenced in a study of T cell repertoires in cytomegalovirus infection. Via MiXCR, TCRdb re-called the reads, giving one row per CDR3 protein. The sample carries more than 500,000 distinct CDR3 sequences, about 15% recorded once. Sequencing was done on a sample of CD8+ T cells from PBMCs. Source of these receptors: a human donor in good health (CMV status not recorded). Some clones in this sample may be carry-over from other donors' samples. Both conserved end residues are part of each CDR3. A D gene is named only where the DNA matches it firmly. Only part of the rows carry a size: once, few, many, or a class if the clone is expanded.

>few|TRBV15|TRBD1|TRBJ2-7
CATSLLGTGGYEQYF
TGTGCCACCAGTCTGCTGGGGACAGGGGGCTACGAGCAGTACTTC
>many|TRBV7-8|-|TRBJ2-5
CASSPLGPQETQYF
TGTGCCAGCAGCCCCCTAGGTCCCCAAGAGACCCAGTACTTC
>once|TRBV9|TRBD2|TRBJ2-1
CVSSVVSGEQFF
TGTGTCAGCAGCGTAGTTAGCGGGGAGCAGTTCTTC
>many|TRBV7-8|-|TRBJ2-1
CASSPKKSWGEQFF
TGTGCCAGCAGCCCCAAGAAGTCTTGGGGTGAGCAGTTCTTC
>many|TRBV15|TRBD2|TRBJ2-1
CATSRDDLTSEYYNEQFF
TGTGCCACCAGCAGAGATGATCTGACTAGCGAGTACTACAATGAGCAGTTCTTC
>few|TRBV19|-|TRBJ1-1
CASRAPEGNTEAFF
TGTGCCAGTAGGGCACCGGAGGGGAACACTGAAGCTTTCTTT
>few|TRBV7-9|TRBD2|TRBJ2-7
CASSAPTSGSSYEQYF
TGTGCCAGCAGCGCCCCCACTAGCGGGAGCTCCTACGAGCAGTACTTC
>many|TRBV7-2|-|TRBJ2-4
CASSSTNENIQYF
TGTGCCAGCAGCTCAACAAACGAGAACATTCAGTACTTC
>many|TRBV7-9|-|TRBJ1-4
CASSSRDRANEKLFF
TGTGCCAGCAGTTCCAGGGATAGGGCTAATGAAAAACTGTTTTTT
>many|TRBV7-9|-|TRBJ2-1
CASSSPRGVHHLQYNEQFF
TGTGCCAGCAGCTCCCCTCGGGGTGTCCACCACCTCCAATACAATGAGCAGTTCTTC
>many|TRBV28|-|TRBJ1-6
CASRPDGQNSPLHF
TGTGCCAGCAGGCCCGATGGACAGAATTCACCCCTCCACTTT
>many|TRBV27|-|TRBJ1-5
CASSPNSGQPQHF
TGTGCCAGCAGTCCTAATTCTGGCCAGCCCCAGCATTTT
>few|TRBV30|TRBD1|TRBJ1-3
CAWSVMGTDSGNTIYF
TGTGCCTGGAGTGTAATGGGGACAGACTCTGGAAACACCATATATTTT
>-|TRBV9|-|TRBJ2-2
CASSVAVKTGELFF
TGTGCCAGCAGCGTAGCAGTGAAAACCGGGGAGCTGTTTTTT
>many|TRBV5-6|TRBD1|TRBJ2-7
CASSLDGTDYEQYF
TGTGCCAGCAGCTTGGACGGGACAGACTACGAGCAGTACTTC
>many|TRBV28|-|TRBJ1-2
CASSPPDSHYEGTF
TGTGCCAGCAGTCCCCCGGACAGTCACTATGAAGGAACCTTC
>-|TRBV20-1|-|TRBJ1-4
CSASLRASEAKGGKLFF
TGCAGTGCATCCCTCCGGGCCTCAGAAGCCAAAGGCGGAAAACTGTTTTTT
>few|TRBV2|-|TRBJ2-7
CASSDPGGYEQYF
TGTGCCAGCAGTGACCCCGGGGGCTACGAGCAGTACTTC
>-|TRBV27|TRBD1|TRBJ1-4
CASSSPPGGQGNEKLFF
TGTGCCAGCAGTTCCCCTCCGGGGGGACAGGGAAATGAAAAACTGTTTTTT
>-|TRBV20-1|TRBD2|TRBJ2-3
CSAPGLFGTQYF
TGCAGTGCCCCGGGACTATTTGGTACGCAGTATTTT
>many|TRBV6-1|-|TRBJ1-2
CASSEANFYGYTF
TGTGCCAGCAGTGAAGCGAACTTCTATGGCTACACCTTC
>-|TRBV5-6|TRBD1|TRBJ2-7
CASSLALTGGGGEQYF
TGTGCCAGCAGCTTGGCTTTGACAGGGGGCGGAGGCGAGCAGTACTTC
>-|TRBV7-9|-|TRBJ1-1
CASRGSGTINTEAFF
TGTGCCAGCAGGGGCAGCGGGACAATTAACACTGAAGCTTTCTTT
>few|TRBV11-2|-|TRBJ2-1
CASSSFPGTSYNEQFF
TGTGCCAGCAGCTCATTCCCCGGGACTTCTTACAATGAGCAGTTCTTC
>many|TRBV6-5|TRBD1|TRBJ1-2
CASSYSTGGGGYTF
TGTGCCAGCAGTTACTCGACAGGGGGCGGTGGCTACACCTTC
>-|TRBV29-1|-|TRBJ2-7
CSVEVPGQAYEQYF
TGCAGCGTTGAAGTGCCAGGGCAGGCCTACGAGCAGTACTTC
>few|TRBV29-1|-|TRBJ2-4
CTVFAKNIQYF
TGCACGGTTTTCGCCAAAAACATTCAGTACTTC
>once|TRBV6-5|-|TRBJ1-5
CASRSLTGKEPQHF
TGTGCCAGCCGTTCCCTGACAGGCAAGGAGCCCCAGCATTTT
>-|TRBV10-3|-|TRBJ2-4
CAISIKVAKNIQYF
TGTGCCATCAGTATAAAGGTAGCCAAAAACATTCAGTACTTC
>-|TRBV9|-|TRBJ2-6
CASRPNSGANVLTF
TGTGCCAGCCGGCCGAACTCTGGGGCCAACGTCCTGACTTTC
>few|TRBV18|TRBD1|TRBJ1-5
CASSPERQGAQPQHF
TGTGCCAGCTCACCAGAGCGACAGGGGGCACAGCCCCAGCATTTT
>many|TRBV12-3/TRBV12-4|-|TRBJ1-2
CASSLTLSSVGYTF
TGTGCCAGCAGTTTAACATTGAGTAGCGTGGGCTACACCTTC
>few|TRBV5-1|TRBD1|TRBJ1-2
CASSLIRTGGYTF
TGCGCCAGCAGCTTGATTCGGACAGGCGGCTACACCTTC
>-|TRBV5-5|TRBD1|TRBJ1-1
CASSTGQDPEAFF
TGTGCCAGCAGCACTGGACAGGACCCTGAAGCTTTCTTT
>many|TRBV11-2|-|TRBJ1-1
CASSLLRYTEAFF
TGTGCCAGCAGCTTATTACGGTACACTGAAGCTTTCTTT
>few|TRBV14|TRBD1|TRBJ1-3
CASRPGTGAGNTIYF
TGTGCCAGCAGACCGGGGACAGGGGCTGGAAACACCATATATTTT
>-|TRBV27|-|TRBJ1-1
CASSYKSNTEAFF
TGTGCCAGCAGTTATAAGTCGAACACTGAAGCTTTCTTT
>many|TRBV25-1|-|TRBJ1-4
CASSEPRDGLLEKLFF
TGTGCCAGCAGTGAACCGCGGGATGGATTACTTGAAAAACTGTTTTTT
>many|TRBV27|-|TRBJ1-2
CASSLLGEGSYGYTF
TGTGCCAGCAGTTTATTGGGGGAAGGGAGCTATGGCTACACCTTC
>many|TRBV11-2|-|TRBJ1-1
CASSPMWGDSDSTEAFF
TGTGCCAGCAGCCCGATGTGGGGGGACTCGGACTCCACTGAAGCTTTCTTT
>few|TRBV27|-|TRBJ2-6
CASSLGVGANVLTF
TGTGCCAGCAGTTTGGGGGTCGGGGCCAACGTCCTGACTTTC
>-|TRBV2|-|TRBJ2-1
CASMEVEQFF
TGTGCCAGCATGGAAGTTGAGCAGTTCTTC
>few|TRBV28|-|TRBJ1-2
CASSLFGEGVRGYTF
TGTGCCAGCAGTTTATTCGGGGAAGGAGTACGTGGCTACACCTTC
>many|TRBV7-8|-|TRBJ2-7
CASSPRVHEQYF
TGTGCCAGCAGTCCCAGGGTACACGAGCAGTACTTC
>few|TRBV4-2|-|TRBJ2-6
CASSFGQSLAGANVLTF
TGTGCCAGCAGCTTCGGACAGTCCCTCGCTGGGGCCAACGTCCTGACTTTC
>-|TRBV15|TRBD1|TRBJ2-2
CATSREQGDNGELFF
TGTGCCACCAGCAGAGAGCAGGGGGATAACGGGGAGCTGTTTTTT